This record concerns one TCR beta chain sequence. It lacks a known antigen. No qualities accompany the bases; no much larger clone lies one base away. The entry originates in a study of blood T cell repertoires in COVID-19 (TCRdb year 2020). In the study overall: The collaborator samples originated in the United States, Italy and Spain and spanned the acute and convalescent phases of COVID-19. The samples were drawn from the first 160 participants of the ongoing ImmuneRACE study and from 1,254 subjects provided by 6 global collaborators. The repertoires were made available in a free public database intended to serve as a resource for research on the immune response to SARS-CoV-2. The material from the prospective study consisted of cDNA or gDNA derived from T cells, B-cell-depleted T cells, or PBMCs. A de-identified subject ID, COVID-19 status, age in years and sex were almost always included in the sample metadata. Deeply sampled blood TCRbeta repertoires from subjects exposed to, actively infected with, or recovered from COVID-19 were included in the dataset. Where available, HLA class I and class II types were obtained from metadata supplied by the sample provider rather than from assay-based typing. Overall study results and their limits: How much clinical and demographic metadata was included differed by source and by participant, and the metadata was provided uncurated.

The collaborating institutions used their own protocols to collect whole blood in K2EDTA tubes. For TCRbeta analysis, collaborator samples were shipped as frozen whole blood, as isolated PBMCs, or as DNA extracted from either sample type. TCRbeta CDR3 regions were amplified from genomic DNA by means of the immunoSEQ Assay, a bias-controlled multiplex PCR. The authors processed their data as follows. Nucleated cell counts per sample were estimated from amplification of reference gene primers within the assay. To quantify the absolute abundance of each unique TCRbeta CDR3 rearrangement, sequence reads were collapsed and filtered. For each sample, productive Simpson clonality was calculated as the square root of Simpson's diversity index over productive rearrangements. The table was pulled from immuneACCESS by TCRdb, which kept in-frame rearrangements only. Such tables lose some clones; where checked, under half of the loss comes from unresolved V genes, and the rest has no known cause. That table supplies the V and J calls and clone size; D and trimming were determined from the DNA. In all, the sample holds about 50,000 clones, and about 80% of those were seen once. More than 20% of the sample is held by the ten biggest clonotypes.

Sequencing was done on a sample of peripheral blood. The source is a man in his fifties with active or convalescent COVID-19.

The CDR3 loop reads CASSYFLFSRNYGYTF. DNA sequence: TGTGCCAGCAGCTACTTCTTATTCTCGAGGAACTATGGCTACACCTTC. This receptor chain uses TRBV3-1 (or the pseudogene TRBV3-2) and TRBJ1-2, with the D gene not clear enough to name. From the cysteine up to the phenylalanine, the CDR3 has a length of 16 residues. Just CDR3 DNA is preserved here, 48 bases in frame from base 1. From the germline V gene (reference sequence), CDR1 is LGHDT and CDR2 is YNNKEL. Relative to germline, V is 5 bases shorter and J is 2 bases shorter, with 18 bases between their ends.